This TCR beta chain was obtained from a study of blood T cell repertoires in COVID-19. Study-wide context: Some COVID-19 samples were acute and others convalescent; all came from the United States, Italy and Spain.

Measured with immunoSEQ multiplex PCR; TCRdb has only the in-frame clones, and not every one. The table shows roughly 350,000 clones, with 70% to 90% occurring only once. The CDR3 totals 15 residues. Germline lookup yields CDR1 KGHSH and CDR2 LQKENI. V lost 3 bases and J lost 5, with 13 bases in between. This clonotype originated in a woman aged 30 to 39 with COVID-19, enrolled during active disease. The chain is built from TRBV18 and TRBJ2-2; weak D call: TRBD1 (6 bases). Sequenced: peripheral blood. The CDR3 here is CASSPLTGPTGELFF. The CDR3 DNA reads TGTGCCAGCTCACCCTTGACAGGACCAACCGGGGAGCTGTTTTTT.